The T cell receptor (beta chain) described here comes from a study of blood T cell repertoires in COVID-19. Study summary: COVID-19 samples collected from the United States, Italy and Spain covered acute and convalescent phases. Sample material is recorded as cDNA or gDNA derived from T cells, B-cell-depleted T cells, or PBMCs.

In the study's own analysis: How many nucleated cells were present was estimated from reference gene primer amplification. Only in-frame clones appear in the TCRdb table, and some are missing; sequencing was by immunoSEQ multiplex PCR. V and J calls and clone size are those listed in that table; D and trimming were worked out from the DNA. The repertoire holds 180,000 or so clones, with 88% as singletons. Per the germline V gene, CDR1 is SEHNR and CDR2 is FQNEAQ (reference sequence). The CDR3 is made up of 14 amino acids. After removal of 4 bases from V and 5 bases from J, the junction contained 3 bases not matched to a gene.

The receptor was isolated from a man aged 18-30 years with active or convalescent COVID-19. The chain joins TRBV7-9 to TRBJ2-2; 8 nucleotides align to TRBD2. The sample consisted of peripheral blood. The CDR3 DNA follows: TGTGCCAGCAGCTCTAGCGGGCGAACCGGGGAGCTGTTTTTT. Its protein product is CASSSSGRTGELFF.